Below are 20 T cell receptor beta chains sequenced from a single sample in a study of identical twins. TCRdb passed the 5' RACE reads through MiXCR, listing each CDR3 protein once. The sample lists roughly 710,000 distinct CDR3 sequences, less than 7% occurring once. The sequenced sample was naive T cells sorted from blood. All receptors come from a man aged 18 to 35 in good health.

In this sample, this clonotype turned up many times. This rearrangement joins TRBV12-3 or TRBV12-4 to TRBJ2-6; tentative D call: TRBD2 (5 bases). This CDR3 is 14 amino acids long. The V gene lost 7 bases and the J gene lost 0 bases, with 7 bases spanning the gap. The CDR3 DNA reads TGTGCCAGCAAACGGGGCTCTGGGGCCAACGTCCTGACTTTC. Translation gives CASKRGSGANVLTF.

The V gene is TRBV30, the J gene TRBJ1-1; 10 bases map to TRBD1. Germline V gene data show CDR1 as GTSNPN and CDR2 as SVGIG (reference sequence). This CDR3 region has 14 residues. J was trimmed by 5 bases and V by 7 bases; bases with no gene match: 10. CDR3 sequence reads: CALDPGQGFTEAFF. The CDR3 bases are TGTGCCTTAGACCCGGGACAGGGGTTTACTGAAGCTTTCTTT.

This clonotype was picked up many times. V usage is TRBV20-1 and J usage is TRBJ2-3; 8 positions match TRBD2. The CDR3 consists of 17 residues. J gave up 2 bases and V 3 bases, and 13 bases lay outside the gene matches. Looked up from germline, CDR1 is DFQATT and CDR2 is SNEGSKA (reference sequence). CDR3 in DNA: TGCAGTGCTAGGAGGGGCGGGGGGCCAACCCTCACAGATACGCAGTATTTT. As protein: CSARRGGGPTLTDTQYF.

This clonotype was seen a handful of times. The CDR3 nucleotides read TGTGCCAGCAGCTTATTAGTAGCGGGAGGGCCGATAGATACGCAGTATTTT. It is translated as CASSLLVAGGPIDTQYF. The rearrangement uses TRBV11-2 and TRBJ2-3; 11 bases match TRBD2. Germline values: CDR1 SGHAT, CDR2 FQNNGV. The CDR3 covers 17 residues. The V and J ends lost 2 bases and 5 bases, in that order; junction bases with no gene match: 9.

In DNA, the CDR3 is TGTGCCAGCAGTGCGCCAGGGGGCTTTTTCGGGGAGCTGTTTTTT. Translated: CASSAPGGFFGELFF. V is TRBV25-1 and J is TRBJ2-2; 8 positions agree with TRBD1. Unmatched junction bases numbered 8, after V lost 4 bases and J lost 7 bases. The germline V gene encodes CDR1 MGHDK and CDR2 SYGVNS. This CDR3 is built from 15 residues.

Only one count was recorded for this clonotype. This chain connects TRBV24-1 to TRBJ2-7, with 10 bases lining up with TRBD2. There are 15 residues in the CDR3. CDR1 is KGHDR and CDR2 is SFDVKD in the germline V gene. V shed 4 bases, J shed 3 bases, and the junction held 5 bases outside the gene matches. The CDR3 bases are TGTGCCACCAGTGAAGGAGGACTAGCGGACTACGAGCAGTACTTC. It specifies CATSEGGLADYEQYF.

The gene calls are TRBV7-9 and TRBJ2-7; the match to TRBD2 covers 7 bases. This CDR3 has 17 amino acids. V trimming: 4 bases; J trimming: 4 bases; junction bases outside the gene matches: 16. Germline V CDR1 and CDR2: SEHNR, FQNEAQ (reference sequence). This CDR3 is CASSSGVVVGGSYEQYV. CDR3 DNA sequence: TGTGCCAGCAGCTCTGGCGTGGTGGTAGGCGGGAGTTACGAGCAGTACGTC.

The chain recombines TRBV5-1 with TRBJ1-6, with D unclear. The CDR3 sequence is 16 residues long. Deletions cut 1 base from V and 9 bases from J, with 17 bases between. Per the germline V gene, CDR1 is SGHRS and CDR2 is YFSETQ. The CDR3 bases are TGCGCCAGCAGCTTGCTGAGCTCCCCGGGTGGTTCACCCCTCCACTTT. This gives the protein CASSLLSSPGGSPLHF.

This clonotype was seen at least ten times. Written as DNA, the CDR3 is TGTGCCAGCAGCTTGACAGGGGTTGATGAAAAACTGTTTTTT. It yields the protein CASSLTGVDEKLFF. The chain combines TRBV7-9 with TRBJ1-4; 8 bases are shared with TRBD1. Looked up from germline, CDR1 is SEHNR and CDR2 is FQNEAQ (reference sequence). This CDR3 has 14 amino acids. With 3 bases clipped from V and 6 bases from J, the junction kept 3 bases outside the gene matches.

This clonotype was detected many times. V gene TRBV5-5 combines with J gene TRBJ2-1; D may be TRBD1 (5 bases). Germline-derived CDR1 and CDR2 are SGHKS and YYEKEE (reference sequence). The CDR3 has 15 amino acids. Trimming took off 4 bases at V and 11 bases at J, with 22 bases between the two ends. The CDR3, as DNA: TGTGCCAGCAGCCCCTATATCCGAGACAGTGAAAAGCAGTTCTTC. Translated, it gives CASSPYIRDSEKQFF.

In its sample, this clonotype was seen many times. The genes are TRBV7-2 and TRBJ2-4; D possibly matches TRBD1 or TRBD2 (5 bases each). The CDR3 is 13 residues long. The V end was cut by 1 base, the J end by 8 bases, with 9 bases between. CDR1 and CDR2 from the germline V gene are SGHTA and FQGNSA. The CDR3 sequence is CASSLGGVDIQYF. The CDR3 nucleotides read TGTGCCAGCAGCTTAGGAGGGGTGGACATTCAGTACTTC.

This clonotype was observed a handful of times. The chain recombines TRBV28 with TRBJ2-3, with D perhaps TRBD1 (6 bases). Trimming left V 7 bases short and J 9 bases short, with 20 bases between. The CDR3 covers 14 residues. Germline V gene data show CDR1 as MDHEN and CDR2 as SYDVKM. The CDR3 loop reads CASNTGTPTGTQYF. CDR3 in DNA: TGTGCCAGCAATACCGGGACACCCACTGGCACGCAGTATTTT.

This clonotype was seen many times. The chain combines TRBV15 with TRBJ2-2, with a weak D call TRBD2 (5 bases). Germline-derived CDR1 and CDR2 are LNHNV and YYDKDF (reference sequence). The CDR3 loop spans 14 amino acids. V shed 4 bases and J shed 1 base, with 7 bases lying between them. CDR3 DNA: TGTGCCACCAGCAAAGAGGGGAACACCGGGGAGCTGTTTTTT. This gives the protein CATSKEGNTGELFF.

This sequence joins TRBV7-9 and TRBJ2-1; 7 bases fit TRBD2. V shed 8 bases, J shed 8 bases, and the junction held 12 bases outside the gene matches. The CDR3 is made up of 14 amino acids. The germline V gene encodes CDR1 SEHNR and CDR2 FQNEAQ (reference sequence). The DNA of the CDR3 is TGTGCCAGCGGGGGGGAGGGCCTTGCCTATGAGCAGTTCTTC. Its protein is CASGGEGLAYEQFF.

This clonotype was picked up many times. The chain recombines TRBV15 with TRBJ2-7, with D tentatively TRBD1 or TRBD2 (5 bases each). The CDR3 sequence is 14 residues long. V was pared by 2 bases and J by 5 bases, with 13 bases between. Germline V gives CDR1 LNHNV, CDR2 YYDKDF (reference sequence). CDR3 in DNA: TGTGCCACCAGCAGACAACCCGGGGACCACGAGCAGTACTTC. It is translated as CATSRQPGDHEQYF.

This clonotype was observed many times. This chain connects TRBV5-1 to TRBJ1-5; a possible D gene is TRBD1 (5 bases). V was shortened by 5 bases and J by 6 bases, with 12 bases between the two germline ends. In germline, CDR1 is SGHRS, CDR2 YFSETQ. The CDR3 extends over 13 amino acids. The CDR3: CASRLERGQPQHF. CDR3 bases: TGCGCCAGCAGACTCGAAAGGGGTCAGCCCCAGCATTTT.

This clonotype was seen ten or more times. The chain couples TRBV11-2 to TRBJ2-1, with a weak D call TRBD2 (5 bases). V was cut by 4 bases and J by 8 bases, with 9 bases left in between. Germline assignment: CDR1 SGHAT and CDR2 FQNNGV. The CDR3 extends over 12 amino acids. This CDR3 reads CASSSSSHEQFF. For the CDR3, the DNA is TGTGCCAGCAGCTCTAGCTCCCATGAGCAGTTCTTC.

The table lists this clonotype with a few counts. The rearrangement joins TRBV19 to TRBJ2-1, with D tentatively TRBD2 (6 bases). V lost 6 bases and J 1 base, leaving 16 bases between the germline ends. The CDR3 is 16 amino acids. The germline CDR1 and CDR2 sequences are LNHDA and SQIVND (reference sequence). The CDR3 loop reads CASRPGGGTSYNEQFF. The CDR3 nucleotides read TGTGCCAGTAGACCTGGAGGCGGGACTTCCTACAATGAGCAGTTCTTC.

This clonotype was counted ten times or more. The chain uses TRBV4-3 and TRBJ2-1, with D possibly TRBD2 on 6 matching bases. Trimming stripped 1 base from V and 9 bases from J, with 10 bases between. The CDR3 sequence is 13 residues long. Looked up from germline, CDR1 is LGHNA and CDR2 is YSLEER. The CDR3 nucleotides are TGCGCCAGCAGCCAAGTATCCGGGGGTGAGCAGTTCTTC. The encoded protein is CASSQVSGGEQFF.

This clonotype appeared many times. The chain carries TRBV29-1 and TRBJ2-5, with TRBD2 as a possible D gene (6 bases). This CDR3 is built from 13 residues. V was shortened by 6 bases and J by 5 bases, with 16 bases between the two germline ends. The germline V gene has CDR1 SQVTM and CDR2 ANQGSEA. This CDR3 is CSVRGRRGETQYF. CDR3 DNA: TGCAGCGTCCGAGGGCGGCGGGGCGAGACCCAGTACTTC.